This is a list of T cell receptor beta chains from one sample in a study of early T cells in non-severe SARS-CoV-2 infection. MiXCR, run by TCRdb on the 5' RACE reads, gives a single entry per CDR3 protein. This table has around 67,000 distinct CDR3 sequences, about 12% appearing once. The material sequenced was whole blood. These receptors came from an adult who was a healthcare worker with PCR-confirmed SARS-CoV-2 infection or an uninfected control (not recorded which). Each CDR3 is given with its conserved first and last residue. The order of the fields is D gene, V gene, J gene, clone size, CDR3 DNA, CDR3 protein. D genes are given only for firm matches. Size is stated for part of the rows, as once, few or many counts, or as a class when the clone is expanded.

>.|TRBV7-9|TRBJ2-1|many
TGTGCCAGCAGCTTAGCCGGGAGCGGTGACAATGAGCAGTTCTTC
CASSLAGSGDNEQFF
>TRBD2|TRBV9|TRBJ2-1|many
TGTGCCAGCAGCCCTCAGGGTGGCGGGAGGGCCTATGAGCAGTTCTTC
CASSPQGGGRAYEQFF
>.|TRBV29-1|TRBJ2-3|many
TGCAGCGTTGATAGGGGATTAGGGACAGATACGCAGTATTTT
CSVDRGLGTDTQYF
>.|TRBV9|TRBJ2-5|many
TGTGCCAGCAGCGTAGCTGGGGCGAGGGCCCCTAATGAGGCCCAGTACTTC
CASSVAGARAPNEAQYF
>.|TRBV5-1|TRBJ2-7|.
TGCGCCAGCAGCTCGGCCGCGTCACGCCAAGACTGCTACTTC
CASSSAASRQDCYF
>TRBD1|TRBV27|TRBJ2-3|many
TGTGCCAGCAGTCCCATACAGGGGACTACGCAGTATTTT
CASSPIQGTTQYF
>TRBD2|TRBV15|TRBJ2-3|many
TGTGCCACCAGCAGAGACGGACTAGCGGGAGTCACAGATACGCAGTATTTT
CATSRDGLAGVTDTQYF
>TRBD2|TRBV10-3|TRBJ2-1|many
TGTGCCATCAGGGGACTAGCGGGGGCCAATGAGCAGTTCTTC
CAIRGLAGANEQFF
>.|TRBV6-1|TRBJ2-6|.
TGTGCCAGCAGTGAGTGGTCCGGTCCTGGGGCCAACGTCCTGACTTTC
CASSEWSGPGANVLTF
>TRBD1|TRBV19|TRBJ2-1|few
TGTGCCAGTAGTATAGATCCGGAGACAGGGGACCATGAGCAGTTCTTC
CASSIDPETGDHEQFF
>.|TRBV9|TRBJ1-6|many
TGTGCCAGCAGCGGGGGTGTAAGGGAACCCAGCTCCTATAATTCACCCCTCCACTTT
CASSGGVREPSSYNSPLHF
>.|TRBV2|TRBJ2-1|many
TGTGCCAGCACCGCTCGGGATTCCGCCTACAATGAGCAGTTCTTC
CASTARDSAYNEQFF
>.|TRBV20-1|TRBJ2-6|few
TGCAGTGCATCCATTGGGGCCAACGTCCTGACTTTC
CSASIGANVLTF
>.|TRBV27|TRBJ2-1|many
TGTGCCAGCAGTCCATCCCCCTTTGACAATGAGCAGTTCTTC
CASSPSPFDNEQFF
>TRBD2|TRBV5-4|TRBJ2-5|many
TGTGCCAGCTTCCCGGCGGGAGTTGGGGAGACCCAGTACTTC
CASFPAGVGETQYF
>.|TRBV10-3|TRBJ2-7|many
TGTGCCATCAGTGAGTCGGGGGACCGATCCTACGAGCAGTACTTC
CAISESGDRSYEQYF
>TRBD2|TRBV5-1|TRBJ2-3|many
TGCGCCAGCAGCCGGACGGGGGGGTTTATCACAGATACGCAGTATTTT
CASSRTGGFITDTQYF
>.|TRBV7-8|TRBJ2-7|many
TGTGCCAGCAGCTTAGCTACGCATGGGCGGGCGCCCTACGAGCAGTACTTC
CASSLATHGRAPYEQYF
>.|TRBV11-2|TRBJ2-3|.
TGTGCCAGCAGCCCCGGGACTTTAGGCACAGATACGCAGTATTTT
CASSPGTLGTDTQYF
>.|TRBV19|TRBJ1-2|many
TGTGCCAGTAGTATCGCCCAGGGTTTCGGCTATGGCTACACCTTC
CASSIAQGFGYGYTF
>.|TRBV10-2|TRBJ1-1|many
TGCGCCTCATCTTGGGGTTCGAACACTGAAGCTTTCTTT
CASSWGSNTEAFF
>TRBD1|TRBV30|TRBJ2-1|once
TGTGCCTTCTCCGGACAGGGACATGAGCAGTTCTTC
CAFSGQGHEQFF
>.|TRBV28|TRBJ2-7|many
TGTGCCAGCAGTGCCGGTCTGAACTCCTACGAGCAGTACTTC
CASSAGLNSYEQYF
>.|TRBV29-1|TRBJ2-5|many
TGCAGCGTCCGAGCCCAGGGAAACTGGGAGACCCAGTACTTC
CSVRAQGNWETQYF
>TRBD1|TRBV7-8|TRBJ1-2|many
TGTGCCAGCAGCCCCCAATTGACAGGGCTTTTCGGCGGCTACACCTTC
CASSPQLTGLFGGYTF
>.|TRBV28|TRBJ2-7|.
TGTGCCAGCAGTGACTACTCCTACGAGCAGTACTTC
CASSDYSYEQYF
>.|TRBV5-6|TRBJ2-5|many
TGTGCCAGCAGCTTCGGGCTAGCGTTACAAGAGACCCAGTACTTC
CASSFGLALQETQYF
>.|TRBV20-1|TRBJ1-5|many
TGCAGTGCTAGAGATCAGCCGATTAGCAATCAGCCCCAGCATTTT
CSARDQPISNQPQHF
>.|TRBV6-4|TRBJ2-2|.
TGTGCCAGCAGTGACAGGGCCACCGGGGAGCTGTTTTTT
CASSDRATGELFF
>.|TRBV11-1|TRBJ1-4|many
TGTGCCAGCGTGACAGACGGGGTGGATAATGAAAAACTGTTTTTT
CASVTDGVDNEKLFF
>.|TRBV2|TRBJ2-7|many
TGTGCCAGCAGTAAGGGACTCCTTAACGAACAGTACTTC
CASSKGLLNEQYF
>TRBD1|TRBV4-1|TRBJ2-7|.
TGCGCCAGCAGCCAAGAACAGGGGGAGAACGAGCAGTACTTC
CASSQEQGENEQYF
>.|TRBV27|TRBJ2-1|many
TGTGCCAGCAGTGCCGGGACTGTCCCCTACAATGAGCAGTTCTTC
CASSAGTVPYNEQFF
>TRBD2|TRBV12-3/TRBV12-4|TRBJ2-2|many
TGTGCCAGCAGTCTAGCGGGGCAGAACACCGGGGAGCTGTTTTTT
CASSLAGQNTGELFF
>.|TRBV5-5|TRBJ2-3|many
TGTGCCAGCAGCCCAACAGGGATTAGCACAGATACGCAGTATTTT
CASSPTGISTDTQYF
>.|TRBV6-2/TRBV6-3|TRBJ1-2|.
TGTGCCAGCAGTTCCGACGGATTCTATGGCTACACCTTC
CASSSDGFYGYTF
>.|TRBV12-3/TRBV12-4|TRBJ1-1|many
TGTGCCAGCAGTTTTAATAGGGGGAGCACTGAAGCTTTCTTT
CASSFNRGSTEAFF
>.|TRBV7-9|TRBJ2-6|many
TGTGCCAGCAGCTCGACGGACGGGCTCCTGGACTCTGGGGCCAACGTCCTGACTTTC
CASSSTDGLLDSGANVLTF
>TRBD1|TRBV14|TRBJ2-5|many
TGTGCCAGCAGTCCGGGACAGTCCACTGAGACCCAGTACTTC
CASSPGQSTETQYF
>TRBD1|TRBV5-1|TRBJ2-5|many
TGCGCCAGCAGCTTGGCCAACAAAGGGACAGGGGGCTACGAGACCCAGTACTTC
CASSLANKGTGGYETQYF
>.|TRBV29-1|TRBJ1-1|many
TGCAGCGTCGCGGACAGTATGAACACTGAAGCTTTCTTT
CSVADSMNTEAFF
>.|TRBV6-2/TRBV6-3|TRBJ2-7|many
TGTGCCAGCAGTTACGAACAGAGCTCCTACGAGCAGTACTTC
CASSYEQSSYEQYF
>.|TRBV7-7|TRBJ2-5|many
TGTGCCAGCAGCTTAGCAGGGGCAGGAGAGACCCAGTACTTC
CASSLAGAGETQYF
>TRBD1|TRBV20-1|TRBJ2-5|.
TGCAGTGCTAGAGGAGTACAGGGGAGAATGGAGACCCAGTACTTC
CSARGVQGRMETQYF
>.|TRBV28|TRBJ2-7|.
TGTGCCAGCAGTTCACCCGTCTACGAGCAGTACTTC
CASSSPVYEQYF
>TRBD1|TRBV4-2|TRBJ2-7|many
TGTGCCAGCAGCCCCCACGTAACCGGGACAGGGGTTCGCGAGCAGTACTTC
CASSPHVTGTGVREQYF
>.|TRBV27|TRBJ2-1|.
TGTGCCAGCAGTATAAGTCTTAGCAATGAGCAGTTCTTC
CASSISLSNEQFF
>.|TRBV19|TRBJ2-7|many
TGTGCCACCCAACAAACCCTGGCCGGGTCCTACGAGCAGTACTTC
CATQQTLAGSYEQYF
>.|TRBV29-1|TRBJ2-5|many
TGCAGCGTTGAGAGGGGAGGAGAGACCCAGTACTTC
CSVERGGETQYF
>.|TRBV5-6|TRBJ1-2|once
TGTGCCAGCAGCTTGGGGACGGAAGATGGCTACACCTTC
CASSLGTEDGYTF